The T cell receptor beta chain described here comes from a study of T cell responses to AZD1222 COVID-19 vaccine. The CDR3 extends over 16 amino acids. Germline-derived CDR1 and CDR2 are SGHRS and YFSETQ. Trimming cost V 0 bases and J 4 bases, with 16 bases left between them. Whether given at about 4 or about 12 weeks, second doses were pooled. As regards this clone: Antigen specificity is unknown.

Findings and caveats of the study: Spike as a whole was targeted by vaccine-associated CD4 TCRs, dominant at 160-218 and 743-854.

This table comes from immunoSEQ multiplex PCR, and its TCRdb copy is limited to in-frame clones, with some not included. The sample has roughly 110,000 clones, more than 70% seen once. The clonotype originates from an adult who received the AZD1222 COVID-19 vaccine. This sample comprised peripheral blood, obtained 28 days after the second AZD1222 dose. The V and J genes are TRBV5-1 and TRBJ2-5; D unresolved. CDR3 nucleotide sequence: TGCGCCAGCAGCTTGGCGAGACTCGAAATAGGAGAGACCCAGTACTTC. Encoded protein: CASSLARLEIGETQYF.